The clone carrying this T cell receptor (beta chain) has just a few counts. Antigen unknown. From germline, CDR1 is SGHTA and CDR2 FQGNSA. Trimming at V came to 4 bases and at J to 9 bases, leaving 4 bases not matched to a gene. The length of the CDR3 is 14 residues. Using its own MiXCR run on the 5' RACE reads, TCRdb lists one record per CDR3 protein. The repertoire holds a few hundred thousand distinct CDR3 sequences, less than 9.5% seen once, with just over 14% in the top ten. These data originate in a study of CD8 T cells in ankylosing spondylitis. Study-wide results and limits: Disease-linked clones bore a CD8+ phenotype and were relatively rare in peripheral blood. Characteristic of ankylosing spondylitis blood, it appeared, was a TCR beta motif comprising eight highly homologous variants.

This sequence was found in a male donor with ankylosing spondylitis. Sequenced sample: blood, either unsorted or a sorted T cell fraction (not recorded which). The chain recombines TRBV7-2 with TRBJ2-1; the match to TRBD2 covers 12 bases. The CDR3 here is CASSYPGLAGEQFF. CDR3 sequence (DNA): TGTGCCAGCAGCTATCCGGGACTAGCGGGTGAGCAGTTCTTC.